This TCR beta chain was obtained from a study of CD8+ T cells in alopecia areata. Investigators isolated RNA and reverse transcribed it into cDNA to act as the sequencing template. Only in-frame clones appear in the TCRdb table, and some are missing; sequencing was by immunoSEQ multiplex PCR. This sample comprises some 6,000 clones, none seen once only. Time point defined: mouse skin 6 weeks after grafting, around onset of hair loss. General study points: Normal scalp had lower clonality than lesional scalp, with alopecia totalis/universalis lesions showing this most strongly. Among the cells sequenced in scalp samples are also the resident alphabeta T cells of normal skin.

The CDR3 length is 14 residues. Trimming at V came to 5 bases and at J to 1 base, leaving 3 bases not matched to a gene. Germline-derived CDR1 and CDR2 are NSHNY and SYGAGN. The sample holds a few counts of this clone. The antigen is not known. Each gene name is a mouse one. Read coverage stops 4 residues before the CDR3 terminus; the germline J gene supplies the remainder. The sequence derives from a C3H/HeJ mouse with alopecia areata. For the strain, the MHC haplotype given is H2-k. Sample: skin, taken at week 6. This sequence joins TRBV13-1 and TRBJ2-3, with 8 bases that match TRBD1. The CDR3 reads CASRQGAGAETLYF. The sequenced part of the CDR3 DNA is TGTGCCAGCAGGCAGGGGGCGGGTGCAGAA.